The 32 T cell receptor beta chains below come from one sample, sequenced in a study of T cell repertoires in cytomegalovirus infection. One entry per CDR3 protein, called by TCRdb with MiXCR from the reads. This table has hundreds of thousands of distinct CDR3 sequences, 11% appearing once. Sequencing used PBMCs. These TCRs come from a human donor in good health (CMV status not recorded). Some clones in this sample may be carry-over from other donors' samples.

This clonotype occurred many times. This rearrangement joins TRBV6-2 or TRBV6-3 to TRBJ2-7; D remains unclear. From germline, CDR1 is MNHEY and CDR2 SVGEGT. V was cut by 2 bases and J by 4 bases, with 6 bases left in between. CDR3 size: 12 residues. The CDR3 DNA sequence: TGTGCCAGCAGTTACGGTCCATACGAGCAGTACTTC. Translation: CASSYGPYEQYF.

The chain employs TRBV18 and TRBJ2-1; 10 bases agree with TRBD2. CDR1 and CDR2 (germline): KGHSH, LQKENI. Trimming took 0 bases from V and 9 from J; bases not matched to a gene: 8. This CDR3 is 16 amino acids long. DNA of the CDR3: TGTGCCAGCTCACCACCCCCTAGCGGGAGTAGGGGTGAGCAGTTCTTC. Translation gives CASSPPPSGSRGEQFF.

This sequence joins TRBV3-1 and TRBJ2-3; possibly TRBD2 for D (6 bases). Germline CDR1 reads LGHDT; CDR2 reads YNNKEL (reference sequence). CDR3 length equals 16 residues. V shed 4 bases and J shed 6 bases, with 20 bases lying between them. Here the CDR3 reads CASSRRGRLEGDTQYF. The DNA of the CDR3 is TGTGCCAGCAGCCGGCGGGGACGCCTGGAGGGGGATACGCAGTATTTT.

The V and J genes are TRBV11-2 and TRBJ2-5; 7 bases map to TRBD1. V gave up 5 bases and J gave up 4 bases; unmatched junction bases: 13. The CDR3 is 16 amino acids. The germline V gene has CDR1 SGHAT and CDR2 FQNNGV. The CDR3 sequence: CASSLRTGGQVETQYF. The CDR3 nucleotides read TGTGCCAGCAGCCTTCGGACGGGTGGACAGGTAGAGACCCAGTACTTC.

This chain joins TRBV20-1 and TRBJ2-1, with D possibly being TRBD2 (5 bases). The V and J ends lost 3 bases and 5 bases respectively, with 11 bases between them. Per germline, CDR1 DFQATT and CDR2 SNEGSKA (reference sequence). This CDR3 has 13 residues. DNA of the CDR3: TGCAGTGCTAGTGGCGGGCCCAACAATGAGCAGTTCTTC. Translated: CSASGGPNNEQFF.

This clonotype was counted a few times. The genes are TRBV5-1 and TRBJ1-1; 7 positions agree with TRBD1. Germline V CDR1 and CDR2: SGHRS, YFSETQ. This CDR3 region has 14 residues. The trim removed 4 bases at V and 5 bases at J, leaving 8 bases unmatched. The CDR3 here is CASSASTGSTEAFF. Written as DNA, the CDR3 is TGCGCCAGCAGCGCCTCGACAGGGTCGACTGAAGCTTTCTTT.

This clonotype appeared many times. The gene calls are TRBV15 and TRBJ2-2; D gene unclear. The V end was cut by 1 base, the J end by 7 bases, with 19 bases between. The CDR3 sequence is 17 residues long. Germline assignment: CDR1 LNHNV and CDR2 YYDKDF (reference sequence). DNA for the CDR3: TGTGCCACCAGCAGAGCTGCCAGAACTAACCTTATCGGGGAGCTGTTTTTT. It yields the protein CATSRAARTNLIGELFF.

The table lists this clonotype with many counts. The rearrangement joins TRBV7-2 to TRBJ1-2; D gene ambiguous. This CDR3 is 12 amino acids long. Germline CDR1 reads SGHTA; CDR2 reads FQGNSA. Trimming took 3 bases from V and 11 from J, leaving 13 bases between them. In DNA, the CDR3 is TGTGCCAGCAGCTTGGAACTGGGAGCTTACACCTTC. This gives the protein CASSLELGAYTF.

The chain employs TRBV28 and TRBJ2-1; weak D call: TRBD2 (5 bases). Germline CDR1 reads MDHEN; CDR2 reads SYDVKM. The CDR3 runs 15 residues. Trimming took off 1 base at V and 7 bases at J, with 14 bases between the two ends. The chain's CDR3 is CASSLSGFSRNEQFF. CDR3 coding DNA: TGTGCCAGCAGTTTATCGGGGTTTTCTAGGAATGAGCAGTTCTTC.

This clonotype was recorded a few times. The rearrangement joins TRBV25-1 to TRBJ2-7; D unclear. CDR1 is MGHDK and CDR2 is SYGVNS in the germline V gene. This CDR3 is 12 amino acids long. The V end lost 2 bases, the J end lost 5 bases, and 7 bases lay between the germline ends. The CDR3 coding sequence is TGTGCCAGCAGTGAAGGGTTGAACGAGCAGTACTTC. It translates to CASSEGLNEQYF.

This clonotype has ten or more counts. The gene calls are TRBV24-1 and TRBJ1-3, with D unresolved. The CDR3 extends over 15 amino acids. V was clipped by 5 bases and J by 2 bases, with 12 bases between them. Germline V CDR1 and CDR2: KGHDR, SFDVKD. Here the CDR3 DNA reads TGTGCCACCAGTGGCAGGCGCCCTCCTGGAAACACCATATATTTT. Translating gives CATSGRRPPGNTIYF.

Comment on this clonotype: A much larger clone sits a single nucleotide away, making a read error possible. The J gene is TRBJ1-1, the V gene TRBV10-3, with TRBD1 matching over 8 bases. The germline V gene encodes CDR1 ENHRY and CDR2 SYGVKD. The length of the CDR3 is 14 residues. The CDR3 loop reads CAISTRQGITEALF. The CDR3 DNA reads TGTGCCATCAGTACCCGACAGGGGATTACTGAAGCTCTCTTT.

This clonotype was found many times. The chain couples TRBV7-9 to TRBJ2-5; TRBD2 might be the D (5 bases). The CDR3 loop spans 17 amino acids. Germline V lookup: CDR1 SEHNR, CDR2 FQNEAQ (reference sequence). Trimming left V 2 bases short and J 4 bases short, with 20 bases between. The CDR3 nucleotides are TGTGCCAGCAGCTTATCGCGCGGACTCGTTCGGAGAGAGACCCAGTACTTC. This encodes CASSLSRGLVRRETQYF.

Many counts were recorded for this clonotype. This chain uses TRBV7-2 with TRBJ2-3; maybe TRBD2 (6 bases). This CDR3 spans 15 amino acids. Trimming cost V 3 bases and J 0 bases, with 10 bases left between them. Germline V gene data show CDR1 as SGHTA and CDR2 as FQGNSA. CDR3 in DNA: TGTGCCAGCAGCTTCCGGGACTCTAGCACAGATACGCAGTATTTT. Translation gives CASSFRDSSTDTQYF.

The chain couples TRBV20-1 to TRBJ2-7; possibly TRBD1 for D (6 bases). V dropped 3 bases and J dropped 5 bases, with 17 bases sitting between them. The length of the CDR3 is 14 residues. CDR1 and CDR2 (germline): DFQATT, SNEGSKA (reference sequence). This CDR3 reads CSASPEGVPDEQYF. CDR3 bases: TGCAGTGCTAGTCCTGAGGGGGTACCCGACGAGCAGTACTTC.

This clonotype was observed many times. This chain connects TRBV28 to TRBJ2-5; 7 nucleotides match TRBD2. The germline gives CDR1 MDHEN, CDR2 SYDVKM. The length of the CDR3 is 16 residues. The junction had 12 bases not matched to a gene; V was cut back by 4 bases and J by 4 bases. CDR3 sequence reads: CASSSNREREGETQYF. DNA of the CDR3: TGTGCCAGCAGTTCAAACCGGGAGAGGGAGGGAGAGACCCAGTACTTC.

Ten or more counts support this clonotype. The rearrangement uses TRBV11-2 and TRBJ2-1, with D tentatively TRBD1 or TRBD2 (5 bases each). Germline CDR1 reads SGHAT; CDR2 reads FQNNGV. Between the trimmed V and J ends, which lost 2 bases and 6 bases, there was a span of 20 bases. CDR3 size: 17 residues. The CDR3 bases are TGTGCCAGCAGCTTAACGGTGGGGCTAGAGGGTGGCAATGAGCAGTTCTTC. Its translation: CASSLTVGLEGGNEQFF. The full variable domain, rest sourced from reference TRBV11-2 and TRBJ2-1, is EAGVAQSPRYKIIEKRQSVAFWCNPISGHATLYWYQQILGQGPKLLIQFQNNGVVDDSQLPKDRFSAERLKGVDSTLKIQPAKLEDSAVYLCASSLTVGLEGGNEQFFGPGTRLTVL.

The gene calls are TRBV7-9 and TRBJ1-4; D is undetermined. Per germline, CDR1 SEHNR and CDR2 FQNEAQ (reference sequence). The CDR3 is made up of 13 amino acids. V lost 0 bases and J lost 8, with 7 bases in between. CDR3 sequence (DNA): TGTGCCAGCAGCTTAGCCGTCAGCGAAAAACTGTTTTTT. Encoded protein: CASSLAVSEKLFF.

The table lists this clonotype with many counts. The rearrangement uses TRBV6-5 and TRBJ2-1, with TRBD1 identical over 9 bases. The CDR3 contains 15 residues. Trimming took 3 bases from V and 8 from J; bases not matched to a gene: 8. CDR1 is MNHEY, CDR2 SVGAGI, per germline. The CDR3 sequence is CASSYPGTGFDEQFF. The CDR3 region has the DNA TGTGCCAGCAGTTATCCTGGGACAGGGTTCGATGAGCAGTTCTTC.

In this sample, this clonotype turned up many times. The gene calls are TRBV28 and TRBJ2-1, with 12 positions matching TRBD2. The V gene's germline CDR1 is MDHEN and CDR2 SYDVKM. The CDR3 length is 14 residues. After removal of 6 bases from V and 6 bases from J, the junction contained 3 bases not matched to a gene. CDR3 in DNA: TGTGCCAGCAGGCAACTAGCGGGAGGCAATGAGCAGTTCTTC. As protein: CASRQLAGGNEQFF.

V is TRBV20-1 and J is TRBJ1-5; TRBD1 is a possible D gene (5 bases). The germline V gene has CDR1 DFQATT and CDR2 SNEGSKA (reference sequence). CDR3 length: 19 amino acids. The V end lost 0 bases, the J end lost 3 bases, and 24 bases lay between the germline ends. CDR3 DNA sequence: TGCAGTGCTAGAGATGTCGATAGTATACAGGCGATTCCCAATCAGCCCCAGCATTTT. Encoded protein: CSARDVDSIQAIPNQPQHF.

This clonotype showed up many times. V is TRBV6-6 and J is TRBJ2-4; TRBD2 matches at 9 bases. J gave up 1 base and V 6 bases, and 10 bases lay outside the gene matches. This CDR3 has 17 amino acids. CDR1 MNHNY and CDR2 SVGAGI come from the germline V gene (reference sequence). Here the CDR3 reads CASSPSAGGGAKNIQYF. CDR3 sequence (DNA): TGTGCCAGCAGCCCCTCGGCGGGAGGGGGGGCCAAAAACATTCAGTACTTC.

Only a few counts were recorded for this clonotype. This sequence joins TRBV18 and TRBJ2-1, with D unclear. CDR1 is KGHSH and CDR2 is LQKENI in the germline V gene. The CDR3 covers 13 residues. Trimming stripped 0 bases from V and 7 bases from J, with 7 bases between. DNA for the CDR3: TGTGCCAGCTCACCACCGGTGTCGAATGAGCAGTTCTTC. Its protein is CASSPPVSNEQFF.

This clonotype was observed many times. The J gene is TRBJ1-3, the V gene TRBV12-3 or TRBV12-4, with 7 bases that match TRBD1. The V and J ends lost 11 bases and 4 bases, in that order; junction bases with no gene match: 20. CDR3 size: 17 residues. The CDR3 protein is CAGRTGTSEGLGNTIYF. CDR3 coding DNA: TGTGCCGGACGGACAGGAACAAGTGAGGGTCTGGGAAACACCATATATTTT.

This clonotype was recorded at least ten times. The V and J genes are TRBV10-3 and TRBJ2-1, with a possible D match to TRBD2 (7 bases). V was shortened by 7 bases and J by 5 bases, with 18 bases between the two germline ends. The germline gives CDR1 ENHRY, CDR2 SYGVKD. The CDR3 spans 15 residues. The CDR3, as DNA: TGTGCCATCACCGAGGGGGGGGGAAGGGACAATGAGCAGTTCTTC. Residues: CAITEGGGRDNEQFF.

The table lists this clonotype with a few counts. The J gene is TRBJ2-1, the V gene TRBV28; 10 positions agree with TRBD2. The V segment lost 5 bases and the J segment 2 bases; nucleotides outside the gene matches: 6. The germline CDR1 and CDR2 sequences are MDHEN and SYDVKM. CDR3 size: 16 residues. The CDR3 region is CASSETGTSAYNEQFF. The CDR3 bases are TGTGCCAGCAGTGAGACCGGGACTAGCGCCTACAATGAGCAGTTCTTC.

This clonotype has a handful of counts. The V call is TRBV27, the J call TRBJ2-7; TRBD2 is a possible D gene (6 bases). The CDR3 length is 14 residues. V shed 7 bases and J shed 6 bases, with 19 bases lying between them. Germline loops: CDR1 MNHEY, CDR2 SMNVEV (reference sequence). The CDR3 nucleotides are TGTGCCAGCACCGCTCTTGGAGGGGACGGCGAGCAGTACTTC. Protein: CASTALGGDGEQYF.

Ten or more counts support this clonotype. The chain joins TRBV7-2 to TRBJ2-5, with D hard to call. The CDR3 sequence is 15 residues long. Germline lookup yields CDR1 SGHTA and CDR2 FQGNSA. Deletions cut 3 bases from V and 0 bases from J, with 11 bases between. The CDR3 DNA reads as TGTGCCAGCAGCTTGCGGCTGTCCGACCAAGAGACCCAGTACTTC. Its translation: CASSLRLSDQETQYF.

This clonotype was counted ten times or more. The chain is built from TRBV28 and TRBJ2-4; tentative D call: TRBD1 (7 bases). The V end was cut by 4 bases, the J end by 0 bases, with 10 bases between. This CDR3 spans 15 amino acids. Per germline, CDR1 MDHEN and CDR2 SYDVKM. The CDR3 DNA reads TGTGCCAGCAGTTCAGGGGGACTAGCCAAAAACATTCAGTACTTC. Protein: CASSSGGLAKNIQYF.

The sample holds many counts of this clonotype. The V and J genes are TRBV11-2 and TRBJ2-1; TRBD2 aligns across 8 bases. V lost 5 bases, J lost 1 base, and 7 bases stayed unmatched. Germline assignment: CDR1 SGHAT and CDR2 FQNNGV. The length of the CDR3 is 16 residues. CDR3 nucleotides: TGTGCCAGCAGCATTAGACAGCGGGGGTCCTACAATGAGCAGTTCTTC. Translating gives CASSIRQRGSYNEQFF.

This clonotype was recorded many times. The V gene is TRBV12-3 or TRBV12-4, the J gene TRBJ1-2; D uncertain. The CDR3 loop spans 15 amino acids. The ends were cut back, 7 bases at V and 6 bases at J, with 21 bases in the middle. CDR3 bases: TGTGCCAGCAAACTTACGGGGTGGTTGGTGGATGGCTACACCTTC. Protein: CASKLTGWLVDGYTF.

The rearrangement uses TRBV25-1 and TRBJ1-1; D call uncertain. V was cut by 4 bases and J by 1 base, with 7 bases left in between. This CDR3 is built from 13 residues. Germline CDR1 MGHDK, CDR2 SYGVNS. CDR3 amino acids: CASSASPNTEAFF. The CDR3 DNA reads TGTGCCAGCAGTGCGAGCCCGAACACTGAAGCTTTCTTT.